The present TCR beta chain was sequenced within a study of shared clonotypes between healthy human individuals. Assay: immunoSEQ multiplex PCR; the TCRdb copy retains only in-frame clones and omits some. This table holds 850,000 to 1,100,000 clones, roughly 80% found once. CDR3 length: 18 residues. The clonotype was recovered from a young man in good health. Some clones in this sample may be carry-over from other donors' samples. The specimen was memory CD4+ T cells from PBMCs. Subset meaning: CD45RA-negative fraction. The V call is TRBV21-1, the J call TRBJ2-1; no check of the table's D call, TRBD2, against the DNA was made. TRBV21-1 is recorded as a pseudogene. The CDR3 loop is CASSKEGVLAGFYNEQFF. DNA for the CDR3: TGTGCCAGCAGCAAAGAGGGAGTACTAGCGGGTTTCTACAATGAGCAGTTCTTC.